This TCR beta chain was recovered during a study of CD4 T cells in relation to SARS-CoV-2 and coronaviruses (dated by TCRdb to the early 2020s). Concerning the study at large: In the ViraFEST assay, PBMCs were cultured with antigen for less than 11 days, after which TCR beta CDR3s were sequenced to identify clonal expansions specific to the antigen. The Adaptive Biotechnologies TCR-sequencing kit was used for samples from a few pre-COVID donors and for the naive versus memory experiments, whereas the other data were Illumina-based. For other donors in the study, expansion assays were sequenced with a different, Illumina-based TCR-beta assay. At the level of individual TCR clonotypes, the study measured memory CD4+ T cell crossreactivity between SARS-CoV-2 spike protein and common cold coronavirus spike proteins. The negative reference condition was either a culture with an HIV-1 Nef peptide pool or a culture with no peptide. Using patient-derived lymphoblastoid cell lines, the shared crossreactive spike epitopes were mapped to their HLA restriction. The investigation overall reported the following: The study was constrained by small numbers of patients and of tested TCRs. Since the crossreactivity analysis centred on spike protein, crossreactivity against other viral proteins was not assessed. Compared with monoreactive clones, crossreactive clones had significantly weaker SARS-CoV-2-driven expansion, a result consistent with antigenic imprinting. Approximately 61% of donors had memory CD4+ clonotypes that crossrecognized SARS-CoV-2 and at least one common cold coronavirus spike. Pre-pandemic and post-infection samples were not both contributed by any donor, so tracing of the source of pre-existing responses was limited.

CD4+ T cells from unexposed donors were collected before the COVID-19 pandemic (2011-2018). The EasySep CD4+ T cell isolation kit was used to isolate CD4+ T cells once the cultures had run for roughly 10 days. As far as cell numbers permitted, CD4+ T cells from unexposed donors were tested for reactivity against SARS-CoV-2 S and N as well as four spike pools from common cold coronaviruses. Each well received around 1.8 million PBMCs, cultured in IMDM supplemented with approximately 5.3% human AB serum and about 10 IU/ml IL-2. Half of the culture medium was replaced with fresh IL-2-containing medium on days 3 and 7. Triplicate replicate wells were generally used for each peptide culture condition. Leukapheresis product for the unexposed donors was purchased commercially. Ficoll-Paque PLUS gradient centrifugation was used to isolate PBMCs from leukapheresis product or whole blood. PBMCs were either used fresh in the expansion assay or cryopreserved at -140 degrees C. The QIAamp Micro DNA Kit was used to extract genomic DNA from the CD4+ T cells.

Preparation of the library involved the immunoSEQ multiplex PCR assay. Turning to the authors' computational methods: During preprocessing, nonproductive sequences were discarded, as were any CDR3s that did not begin with C, did not end with F or W, or were shorter than 7 amino acids. Antigen-specific clonotypes were called with the MANAFEST web app, based on expansion relative to reference and other culture wells. A clone was considered positive if significant expansion relative to the reference culture was observed in 2 of 3 replicate wells at an FDR below 0.05. A further requirement for positive clones was significant expansion compared with all other tandem wells, along with an odds ratio above 5. CDR3 homology was measured as pairwise Levenshtein distance, computed with the stringdist R package after trimming three terminal residues from each end. The immuneACCESS repertoire file appears here via TCRdb, limited to in-frame rearrangements. These files lack a portion of the clones; in checked studies, under half of the deficit traces to unresolved V genes, and the cause of the others is not known. V and J calls and clone size are as listed in that table; D and trimming were resolved from the DNA. In this sample the table shows about 24,000 clones, approximately 76% of which occur a single time. The ten top clones hold 9.5% to 15% of the sample.

The CDR3 numbers 14 residues from cysteine through phenylalanine. This entry keeps only the CDR3 DNA: 42 bases, framed from base 1. V drops 0 bases and J drops 7 bases, leaving 10 bases in between. For CDR1 and CDR2, the germline V gene (reference sequence) lists MNHEY and SMNVEV. A word on this clone: The antigen it recognizes is unknown. No much larger clone exists at a distance of one base, and base qualities are not known.

This TCR was sampled from a human donor in good health. What was sequenced was CD4+ T cells from PBMCs, cultured in vitro. Here the chain combines TRBV27 and TRBJ2-1; no D gene can be assigned with confidence. Here is the DNA: TGTGCCAGCAGTTTATCGCCCGACCCAAATGAGCAGTTCTTC. It translates as CASSLSPDPNEQFF.